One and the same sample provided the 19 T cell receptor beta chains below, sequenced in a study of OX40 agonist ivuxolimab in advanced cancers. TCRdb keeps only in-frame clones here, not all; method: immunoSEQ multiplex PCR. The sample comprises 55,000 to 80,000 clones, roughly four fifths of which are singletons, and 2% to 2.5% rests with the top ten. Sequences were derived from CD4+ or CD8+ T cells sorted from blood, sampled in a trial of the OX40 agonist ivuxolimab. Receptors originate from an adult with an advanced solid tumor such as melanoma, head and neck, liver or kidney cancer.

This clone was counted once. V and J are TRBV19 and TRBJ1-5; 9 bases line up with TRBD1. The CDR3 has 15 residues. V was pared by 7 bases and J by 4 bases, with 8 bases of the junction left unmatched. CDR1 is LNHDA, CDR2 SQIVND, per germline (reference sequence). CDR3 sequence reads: CASNGGQGGNQPQHF. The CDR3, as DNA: TGTGCCAGTAATGGGGGACAGGGAGGGAATCAGCCCCAGCATTTT.

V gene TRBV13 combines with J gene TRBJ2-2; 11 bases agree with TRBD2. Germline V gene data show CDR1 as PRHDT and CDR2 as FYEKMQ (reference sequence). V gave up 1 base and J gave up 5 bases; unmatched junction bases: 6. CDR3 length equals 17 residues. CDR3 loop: CASSLEVRLAGTGELFF. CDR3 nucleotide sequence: TGTGCCAGCAGCTTAGAGGTTCGACTAGCGGGAACCGGGGAGCTGTTTTTT.

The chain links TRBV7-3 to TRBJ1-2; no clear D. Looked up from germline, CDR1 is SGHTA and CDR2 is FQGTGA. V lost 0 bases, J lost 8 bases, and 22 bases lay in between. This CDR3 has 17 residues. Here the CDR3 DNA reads TGTGCCAGCAGCTTAACGCCGGATCCCCTGAACCCCCGGGGCTACACCTTC. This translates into CASSLTPDPLNPRGYTF.

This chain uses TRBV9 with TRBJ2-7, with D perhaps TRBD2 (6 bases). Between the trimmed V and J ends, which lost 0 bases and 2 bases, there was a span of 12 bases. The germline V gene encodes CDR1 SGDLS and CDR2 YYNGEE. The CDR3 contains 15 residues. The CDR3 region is CASSVGPAGAYEQYF. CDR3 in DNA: TGTGCCAGCAGCGTAGGGCCAGCGGGTGCCTACGAGCAGTACTTC. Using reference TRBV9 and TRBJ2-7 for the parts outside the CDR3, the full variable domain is DSGVTQTPKHLITATGQRVTLRCSPRSGDLSVYWYQQSLDQGLQFLIQYYNGEERAKGNILERFSAQQFPDLHSELNLSSLELGDSALYFCASSVGPAGAYEQYFGPGTRLTVT.

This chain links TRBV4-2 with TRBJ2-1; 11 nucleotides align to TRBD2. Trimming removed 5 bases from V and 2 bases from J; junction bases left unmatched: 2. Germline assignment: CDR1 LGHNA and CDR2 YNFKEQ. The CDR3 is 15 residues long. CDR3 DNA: TGTGCCAGCAGCTCACTAGCGGGGGCCTACAATGAGCAGTTCTTC. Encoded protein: CASSSLAGAYNEQFF.

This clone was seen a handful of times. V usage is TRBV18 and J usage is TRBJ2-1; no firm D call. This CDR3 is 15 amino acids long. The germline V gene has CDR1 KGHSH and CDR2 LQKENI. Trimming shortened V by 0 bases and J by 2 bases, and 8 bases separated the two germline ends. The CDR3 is CASSPPQVTYNEQFF. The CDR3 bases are TGTGCCAGCTCACCACCGCAGGTAACCTACAATGAGCAGTTCTTC.

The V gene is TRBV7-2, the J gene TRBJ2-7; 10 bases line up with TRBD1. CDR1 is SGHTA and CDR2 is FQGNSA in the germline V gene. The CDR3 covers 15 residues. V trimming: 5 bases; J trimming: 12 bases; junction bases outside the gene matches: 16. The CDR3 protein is CASSGKRDRGIFLYF. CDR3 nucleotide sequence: TGTGCCAGCAGCGGGAAGCGGGACAGGGGAATTTTTTTGTACTTC.

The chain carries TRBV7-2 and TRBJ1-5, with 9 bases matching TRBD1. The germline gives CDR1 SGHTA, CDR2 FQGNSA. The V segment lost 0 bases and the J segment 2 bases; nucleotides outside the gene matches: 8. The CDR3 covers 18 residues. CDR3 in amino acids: CASSLATGTGGRNQPQHF. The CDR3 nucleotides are TGTGCCAGCAGCTTAGCTACAGGTACAGGGGGCCGCAATCAGCCCCAGCATTTT.

The CDR3 DNA follows: TGCAGCGTACGACGGGACGTTGGGCAAGAGACCCAGTACTTC. Translating it yields CSVRRDVGQETQYF. The genes are TRBV29-1 and TRBJ2-5; D possibly uses TRBD1 or TRBD2 (5 bases each). The germline CDR1 and CDR2 sequences are SQVTM and ANQGSEA. V was cut by 6 bases and J by 2 bases, with 16 bases left in between. The CDR3 loop spans 14 amino acids.

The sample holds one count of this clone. The CDR3 loop is CASSEGGTGGVEQYF. The DNA of the CDR3 is TGTGCCAGCAGTGAAGGTGGGACGGGGGGAGTGGAGCAGTACTTC. The genes are TRBV25-1 and TRBJ2-7, with 7 positions matching TRBD2. J was trimmed by 7 bases and V by 2 bases; bases with no gene match: 11. The germline V gene encodes CDR1 MGHDK and CDR2 SYGVNS. The CDR3 length is 15 residues.

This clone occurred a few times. This chain's CDR3 is CASSEGGVAGGETQYF. The CDR3 DNA follows: TGTGCCAGCAGTGAAGGGGGGGTAGCGGGAGGGGAGACCCAGTACTTC. The V gene is TRBV25-1, the J gene TRBJ2-5, with 11 bases that match TRBD2. The CDR3 has 16 amino acids. In germline, CDR1 is MGHDK, CDR2 SYGVNS. V lost 2 bases to trimming and J lost 5 bases; unmatched junction nucleotides: 7. The full variable domain, completed using reference TRBV25-1 and TRBJ2-5, is EADIYQTPRYLVIGTGKKITLECSQTMGHDKMYWYQQDPGMELHLIHYSYGVNSTEKGDLSSESTVSRIRTEHFPLTLESARPSHTSQYLCASSEGGVAGGETQYFGPGTRLLVL.

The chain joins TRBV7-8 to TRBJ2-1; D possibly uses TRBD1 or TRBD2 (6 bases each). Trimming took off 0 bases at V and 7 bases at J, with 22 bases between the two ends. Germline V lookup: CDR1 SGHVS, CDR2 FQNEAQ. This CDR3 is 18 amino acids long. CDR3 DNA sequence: TGTGCCAGCAGCTTAGCGCCTCTCTTAGGGGGGCTGAGGAATGAGCAGTTCTTC. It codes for CASSLAPLLGGLRNEQFF.

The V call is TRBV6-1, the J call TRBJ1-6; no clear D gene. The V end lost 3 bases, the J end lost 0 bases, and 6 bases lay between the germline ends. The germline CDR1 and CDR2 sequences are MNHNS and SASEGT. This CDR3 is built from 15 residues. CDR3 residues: CASSDRSSYNSPLHF. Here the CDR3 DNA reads TGTGCCAGCAGTGATCGGAGCTCCTATAATTCACCCCTCCACTTT.

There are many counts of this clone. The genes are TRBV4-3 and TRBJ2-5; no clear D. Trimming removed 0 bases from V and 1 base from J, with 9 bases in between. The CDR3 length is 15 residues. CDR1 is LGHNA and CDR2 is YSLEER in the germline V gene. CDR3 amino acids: CASSQEARFQETQYF. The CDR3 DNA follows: TGCGCCAGCAGCCAAGAGGCCCGATTCCAAGAGACCCAGTACTTC.

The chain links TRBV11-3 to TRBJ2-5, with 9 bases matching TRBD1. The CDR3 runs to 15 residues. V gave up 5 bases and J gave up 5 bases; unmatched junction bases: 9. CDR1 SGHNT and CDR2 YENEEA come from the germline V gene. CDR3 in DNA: TGTGCCAGCAGCCTAAGGGGACAGGGTGTCGAGACCCAGTACTTC. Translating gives CASSLRGQGVETQYF. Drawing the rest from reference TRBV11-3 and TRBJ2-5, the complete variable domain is EAGVVQSPRYKIIEKKQPVAFWCNPISGHNTLYWYLQNLGQGPELLIRYENEEAVDDSQLPKDRFSAERLKGVDSTLKIQPAELGDSAVYLCASSLRGQGVETQYFGPGTRLLVL.

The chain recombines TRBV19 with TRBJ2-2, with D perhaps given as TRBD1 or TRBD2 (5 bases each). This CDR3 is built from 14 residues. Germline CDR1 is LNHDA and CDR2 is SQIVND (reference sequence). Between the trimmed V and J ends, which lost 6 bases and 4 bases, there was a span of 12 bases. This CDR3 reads CASSTGTLTGELFF. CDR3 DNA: TGTGCCAGTAGCACCGGGACCCTCACCGGGGAGCTGTTTTTT.

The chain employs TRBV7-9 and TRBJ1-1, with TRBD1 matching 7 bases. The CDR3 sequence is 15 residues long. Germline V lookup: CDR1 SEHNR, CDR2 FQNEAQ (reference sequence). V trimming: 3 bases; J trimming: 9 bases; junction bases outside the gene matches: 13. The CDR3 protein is CASSFGSVDRDQAFF. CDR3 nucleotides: TGTGCCAGCAGCTTTGGTTCGGTAGACAGGGACCAAGCTTTCTTT.

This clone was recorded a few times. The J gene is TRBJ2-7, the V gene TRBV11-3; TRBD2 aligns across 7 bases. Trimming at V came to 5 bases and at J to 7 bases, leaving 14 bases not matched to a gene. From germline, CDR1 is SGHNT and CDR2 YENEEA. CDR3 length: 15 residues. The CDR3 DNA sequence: TGTGCCAGCAGCGGATCCGGAGGGAGGGTTTGGGAGCAGTACTTC. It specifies CASSGSGGRVWEQYF.

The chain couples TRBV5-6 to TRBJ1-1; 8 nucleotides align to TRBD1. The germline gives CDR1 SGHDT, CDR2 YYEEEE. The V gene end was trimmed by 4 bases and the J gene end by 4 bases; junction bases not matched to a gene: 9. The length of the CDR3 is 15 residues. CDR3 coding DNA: TGTGCCAGCAGCCTCAGGGGGCTGGGGAGCACTGAAGCTTTCTTT. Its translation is CASSLRGLGSTEAFF.